This paragraph covers one T cell receptor (beta chain) sequence. Its antigen remains unknown. The data were obtained in a study of CD8+CD57+ T cells in acquired aplastic anemia. Study-wide background: CD4+ and CD8+ cells, once sorted, gave DNA averaging roughly 3.4 ug. The study, taken as a whole, reports: Patients had around 30 CD8+ CDR3 sequences in common with controls (the shared set).

Looked up from germline, CDR1 is SNHLY and CDR2 is FYNNEI. The V segment lost 6 bases and the J segment 8 bases; nucleotides outside the gene matches: 7. The CDR3 extends over 13 amino acids. TCR beta VDJ combinations and CDR3 sequences were profiled from genomic DNA. Each CDR3 protein is one row after TCRdb ran MiXCR on the reads. In the table there are 200,000 to 250,000 distinct CDR3 sequences, roughly 35% of which are singletons. This chain links TRBV2 with TRBJ1-2, with 9 bases identical to TRBD1. The receptor's source is a human donor in good health, serving as a control. Sequencing used sorted CD4+, CD8+, or CD8+CD57+ T cells (not recorded which) from PBMCs. The DNA for the CDR3 is TGTGCCAGCAGCCGGGACAGGGTTTACGGCTACACCTTC. This codes for CASSRDRVYGYTF.